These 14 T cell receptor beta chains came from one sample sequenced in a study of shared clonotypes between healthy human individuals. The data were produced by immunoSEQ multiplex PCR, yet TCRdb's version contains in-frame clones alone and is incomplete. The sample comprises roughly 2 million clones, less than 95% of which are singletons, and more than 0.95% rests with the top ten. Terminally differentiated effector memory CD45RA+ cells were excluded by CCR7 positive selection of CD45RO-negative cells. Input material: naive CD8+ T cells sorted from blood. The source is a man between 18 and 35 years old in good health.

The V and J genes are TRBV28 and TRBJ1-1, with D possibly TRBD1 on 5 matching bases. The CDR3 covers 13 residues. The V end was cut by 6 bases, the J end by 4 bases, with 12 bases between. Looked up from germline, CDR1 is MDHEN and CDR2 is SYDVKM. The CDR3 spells CASSQGGSTEAFF. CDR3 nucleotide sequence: TGTGCCAGCAGCCAGGGTGGAAGCACTGAAGCTTTCTTT.

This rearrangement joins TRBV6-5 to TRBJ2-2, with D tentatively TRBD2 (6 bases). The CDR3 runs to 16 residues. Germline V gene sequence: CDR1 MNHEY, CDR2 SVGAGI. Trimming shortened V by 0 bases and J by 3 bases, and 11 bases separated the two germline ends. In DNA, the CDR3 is TGTGCCAGCAGTTACTCCTGGGGACTCCACACCGGGGAGCTGTTTTTT. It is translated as CASSYSWGLHTGELFF.

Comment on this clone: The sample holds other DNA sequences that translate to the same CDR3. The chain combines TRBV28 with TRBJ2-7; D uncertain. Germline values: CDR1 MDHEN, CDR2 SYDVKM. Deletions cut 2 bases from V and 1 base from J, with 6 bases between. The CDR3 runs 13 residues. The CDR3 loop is CASSLGFSYEQYF. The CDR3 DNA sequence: TGTGCCAGCAGTTTAGGCTTTTCCTACGAGCAGTACTTC.

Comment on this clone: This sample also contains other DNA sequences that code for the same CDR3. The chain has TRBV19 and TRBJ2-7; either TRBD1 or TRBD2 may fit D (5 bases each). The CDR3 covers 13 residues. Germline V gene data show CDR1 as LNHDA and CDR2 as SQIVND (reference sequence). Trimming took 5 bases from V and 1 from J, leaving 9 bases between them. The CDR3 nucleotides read TGTGCCAGTAGTCTGGGGGTATCCTACGAGCAGTACTTC. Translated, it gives CASSLGVSYEQYF.

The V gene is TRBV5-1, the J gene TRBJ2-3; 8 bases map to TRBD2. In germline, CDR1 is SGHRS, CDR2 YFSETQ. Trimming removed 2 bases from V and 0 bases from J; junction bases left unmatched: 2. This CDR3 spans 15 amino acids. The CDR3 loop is CASSFSGASTDTQYF. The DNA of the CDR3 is TGCGCCAGCAGCTTTAGCGGGGCTAGCACAGATACGCAGTATTTT.

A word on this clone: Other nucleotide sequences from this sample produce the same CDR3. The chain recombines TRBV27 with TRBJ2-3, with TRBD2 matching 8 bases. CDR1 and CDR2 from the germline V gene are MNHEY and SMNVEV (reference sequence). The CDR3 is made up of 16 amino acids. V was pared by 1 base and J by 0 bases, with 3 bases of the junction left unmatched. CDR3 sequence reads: CASSLLLAASTDTQYF. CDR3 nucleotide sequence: TGTGCCAGCAGTTTATTACTAGCGGCTAGCACAGATACGCAGTATTTT.

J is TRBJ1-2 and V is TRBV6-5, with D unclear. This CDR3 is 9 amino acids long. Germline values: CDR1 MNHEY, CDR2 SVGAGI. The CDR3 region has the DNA TGTGCGGTTAACTATGGCTACACCTTC. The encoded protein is CAVNYGYTF.

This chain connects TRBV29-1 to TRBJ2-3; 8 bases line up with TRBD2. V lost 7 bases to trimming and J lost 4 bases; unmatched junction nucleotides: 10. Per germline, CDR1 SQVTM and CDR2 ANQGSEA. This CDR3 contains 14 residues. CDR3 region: CSAYGGAHADTQYF. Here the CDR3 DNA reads TGCAGCGCCTACGGGGGGGCGCACGCAGATACGCAGTATTTT.

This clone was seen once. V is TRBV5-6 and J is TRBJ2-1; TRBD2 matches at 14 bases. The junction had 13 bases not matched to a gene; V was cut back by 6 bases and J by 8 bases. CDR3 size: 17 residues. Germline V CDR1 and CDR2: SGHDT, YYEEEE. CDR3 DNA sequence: TGTGCCAGCAATACACCCCTGACTAGCGGGGGGGTGGATGAGCAGTTCTTC. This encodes CASNTPLTSGGVDEQFF.

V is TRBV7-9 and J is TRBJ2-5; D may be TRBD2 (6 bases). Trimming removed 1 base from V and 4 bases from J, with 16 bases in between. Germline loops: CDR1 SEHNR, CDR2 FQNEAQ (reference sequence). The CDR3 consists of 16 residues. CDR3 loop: CASSLVGTGDGETQYF. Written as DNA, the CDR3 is TGTGCCAGCAGCTTAGTAGGGACGGGGGACGGAGAGACCCAGTACTTC.

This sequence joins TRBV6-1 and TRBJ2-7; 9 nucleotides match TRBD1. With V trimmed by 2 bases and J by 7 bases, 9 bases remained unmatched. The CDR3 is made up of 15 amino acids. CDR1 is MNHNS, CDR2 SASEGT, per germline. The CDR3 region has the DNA TGTGCCAGCAGTGAACTTACAGGGGGCATAAGTGAGCAGTACTTC. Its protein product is CASSELTGGISEQYF.

CDR3 in DNA: TGTGCCAGCAGCTTGGCCCCGGGGCTCTACACTGAAGCTTTCTTT. It is translated as CASSLAPGLYTEAFF. V gene TRBV5-8 combines with J gene TRBJ1-1; tentative D call: TRBD1 (5 bases). Looked up from germline, CDR1 is SGHTS and CDR2 is YDEGEE. The ends were cut back, 0 bases at V and 3 bases at J, with 12 bases in the middle. This CDR3 comprises 15 residues.

CDR3 in amino acids: CASSPGTNEKLFF. The CDR3 DNA follows: TGTGCCAGCAGCCCAGGGACTAATGAAAAACTGTTTTTT. The V gene is TRBV11-2, the J gene TRBJ1-4, with D possibly being TRBD1 (5 bases). Germline-derived CDR1 and CDR2 are SGHAT and FQNNGV. V was clipped by 5 bases and J by 2 bases, with 6 bases between them. This CDR3 region has 13 residues.

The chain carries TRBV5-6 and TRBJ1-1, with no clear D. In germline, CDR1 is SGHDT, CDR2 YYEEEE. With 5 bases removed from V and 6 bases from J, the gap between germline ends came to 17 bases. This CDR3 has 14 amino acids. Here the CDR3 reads CASSFSGKEAEAFF. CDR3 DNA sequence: TGTGCCAGCAGTTTCTCCGGGAAGGAGGCTGAAGCTTTCTTT. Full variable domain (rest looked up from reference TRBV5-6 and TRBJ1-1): DAGVTQSPTHLIKTRGQQVTLRCSPKSGHDTVSWYQQALGQGPQFIFQYYEEEERQRGNFPDRFSGHQFPNYSSELNVNALLLGDSALYLCASSFSGKEAEAFFGQGTRLTVV.